The clone carrying this T cell receptor (beta chain) was picked up a small number of times. The CDR3 contains 16 residues. Germline-derived CDR1 and CDR2 are DFQATT and SNEGSKA (reference sequence). V was clipped by 3 bases and J by 0 bases, with 17 bases between them. TCRdb ran MiXCR on the 5' RACE reads and lists one entry per CDR3 protein. Of under 350,000 distinct CDR3 sequences in the sample, 15% to 20% were seen once. This entry belongs to a study of T-cell memory formation after mild COVID-19. The sequence came from a man aged 18 to 35 who had mild COVID-19 (a few samples of this study predate the infection). Cell type and time point are not known. Input material: PBMCs or a T cell subset sorted from them (not recorded which). The rearrangement uses TRBV20-1 and TRBJ1-1; the D gene is possibly TRBD1 (5 bases). CDR3 coding DNA: TGCAGTGCTAGCCCCCCAAGTGGCAGGGTGAACACTGAAGCTTTCTTT. Residues: CSASPPSGRVNTEAFF.